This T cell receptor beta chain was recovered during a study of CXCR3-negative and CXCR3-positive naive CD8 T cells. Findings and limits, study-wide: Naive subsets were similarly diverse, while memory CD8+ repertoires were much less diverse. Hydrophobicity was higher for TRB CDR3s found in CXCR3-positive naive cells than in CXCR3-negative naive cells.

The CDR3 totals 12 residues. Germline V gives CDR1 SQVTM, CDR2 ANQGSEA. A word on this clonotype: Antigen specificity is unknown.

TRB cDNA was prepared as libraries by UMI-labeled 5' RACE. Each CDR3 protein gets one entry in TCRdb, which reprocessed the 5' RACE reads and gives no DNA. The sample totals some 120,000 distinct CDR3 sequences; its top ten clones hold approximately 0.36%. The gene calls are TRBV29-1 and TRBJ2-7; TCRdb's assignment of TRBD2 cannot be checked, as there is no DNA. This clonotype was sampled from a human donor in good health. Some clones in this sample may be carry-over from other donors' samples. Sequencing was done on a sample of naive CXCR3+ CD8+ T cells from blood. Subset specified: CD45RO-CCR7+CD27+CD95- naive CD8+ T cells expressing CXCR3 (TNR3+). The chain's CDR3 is CSVEGSGYEQYF.